This TCR beta chain stems from a study of human T cells and chemical hapten exposure. For the study at large: A 2 cm by 2 cm inner upper arm patch received 2% DPC for sensitization. Patients, largely female, had alopecia areata, totalis or universalis. Upper-back patches of 0.01% DPC were read at 6 days.

TCRdb reprocessed the RACE reads with MiXCR, giving one entry per CDR3 protein. Of 85,000 or so distinct CDR3 sequences in the sample, around 11% were seen once. CDR3 size: 12 residues. V was trimmed by 6 bases and J by 4 bases, leaving 8 bases between them. CDR1 is MNHNY and CDR2 is SVGAGI in the germline V gene (reference sequence). The time point here: patch test 1, 2 weeks after DPC sensitization. The treatment here: therapeutic diphenylcyclopropenone sensitization with weekly scalp DPC. This chain joins TRBV6-6 and TRBJ2-3, with a weak D call TRBD2 (5 bases). The receptor was derived from a woman aged 45-65 years with alopecia areata. Some clones in this sample may be carry-over from other donors' samples. Sequencing used whole blood, obtained in connection with sensitization to the hapten diphenylcyclopropenone (DPC). For the CDR3, the DNA is TGTGCCAGCAGCCCAGCGGCAGATACGCAGTATTTT. Protein sequence: CASSPAADTQYF.